This T cell receptor (beta chain) was observed in a study of T cells in Graves' hyperthyroidism and ophthalmopathy. TCR beta CDR3 sequences were amplified from RNA transcripts. Primed by the HTBI set, a first-round RT-PCR was run on the TCR CDR3. TCRdb ran MiXCR on the multiplex PCR reads and lists one entry per CDR3 protein. The sample records 800,000 or so distinct CDR3 sequences, 35% to 45% being singletons. This clonotype came up many times. Its antigen is unknown. Thyroid ultrasound, orbital computed tomography, clinical symptoms, and serum thyroxine and TRAb underpinned diagnoses. Overall study findings and caveats: The authors' 13 V-J model separated ophthalmopathy from stable hyperthyroidism. Median prediction lead before ophthalmopathy onset was about 6.7 months with the model.

The CDR3 length is 14 residues. V shed 5 bases and J 6 bases; nucleotides not matched to a gene: 11. Germline V gives CDR1 DFQATT, CDR2 SNEGSKA (reference sequence). This TCR came from a man between 18 and 29 years old with Graves' hyperthyroidism. Sequenced input: blood. The chain employs TRBV20-1 and TRBJ1-1, with 8 bases aligning to TRBD1. CDR3 DNA: TGCAGTGCTCATCCGGGACAGGTGATCCCTGAAGCTTTCTTT. Protein product: CSAHPGQVIPEAFF.